The next 21 T cell receptor beta chains were all read from a single sample in a study of CD8 T cells in ankylosing spondylitis. One entry per CDR3 protein results from TCRdb running MiXCR on the 5' RACE reads. In the table there are roughly 280,000 distinct CDR3 sequences, roughly 20% of which are singletons. The sequenced sample was blood, either unsorted or a sorted T cell fraction (not recorded which). Receptors originate from a male donor with ankylosing spondylitis or in good health (not recorded which).

This clonotype was seen many times. The CDR3 protein is CSARDRQGGNIQYF. The DNA for the CDR3 is TGCAGTGCTAGAGATCGGCAGGGAGGAAACATTCAGTACTTC. This rearrangement joins TRBV20-1 to TRBJ2-4, with a possible D match to TRBD2 (6 bases). Per germline, CDR1 DFQATT and CDR2 SNEGSKA (reference sequence). Trimming took 0 bases from V and 6 from J, leaving 12 bases between them. This CDR3 spans 14 amino acids.

This sequence joins TRBV9 and TRBJ1-2; D gene ambiguous. There are 14 residues in the CDR3. Germline V gene data show CDR1 as SGDLS and CDR2 as YYNGEE. V lost 0 bases, J lost 7 bases, and 13 bases lay in between. The CDR3, as DNA: TGTGCCAGCAGCGTAGGGGCGGATAGCGGTGGCTACACCTTC. It codes for CASSVGADSGGYTF.

This clonotype came up many times. The gene calls are TRBV10-3 and TRBJ2-7, with D unclear. This CDR3 has 12 residues. Trimming pared 6 bases from V and 0 bases from J, leaving 6 bases between. The germline CDR1 and CDR2 sequences are ENHRY and SYGVKD. The CDR3 loop is CAIRSDSYEQYV. CDR3 sequence (DNA): TGTGCCATCAGGTCGGACTCCTACGAGCAGTACGTC.

As to this clonotype: The germline gene is not matched at one end of the junction; a read error may be the cause. This sequence joins TRBV7-7 and TRBJ2-2; 14 bases match TRBD2. This CDR3 contains 18 residues. Germline-derived CDR1 and CDR2 are SSHAT and FNYEAQ (reference sequence). CDR3 region: CASSKGLAGAVNTGELFF. The CDR3 nucleotides are TGTGCTAGCAGCAAGGGACTAGCGGGGGCGGTGAACACCGGGGAGCTGTTTTTT.

In this sample, this clonotype turned up a few times. The genes are TRBV27 and TRBJ2-5; D is possibly TRBD2 (5 bases). The CDR3 has 14 residues. V lost 6 bases and J lost 1, with 12 bases in between. Germline CDR1 and CDR2: MNHEY and SMNVEV (reference sequence). CDR3 residues: CASSPRAGQETQYF. The CDR3 DNA reads TGTGCCAGCAGCCCTCGGGCGGGCCAAGAGACCCAGTACTTC.

This clonotype was picked up many times. The rearrangement uses TRBV4-1 and TRBJ1-4; D remains unclear. The germline V gene has CDR1 MGHRA and CDR2 YSYEKL. Trimming took 0 bases from V and 0 from J, leaving 5 bases between them. The CDR3 extends over 15 amino acids. CDR3 in DNA: TGCGCCAGCAGCCAAGATCCAGCAACTAATGAAAAACTGTTTTTT. Protein: CASSQDPATNEKLFF.

The chain links TRBV3-1 to TRBJ1-2; a possible D gene is TRBD1 (5 bases). V dropped 2 bases and J dropped 6 bases, with 7 bases sitting between them. CDR3 length: 12 amino acids. The germline V gene has CDR1 LGHDT and CDR2 YNNKEL (reference sequence). CDR3 residues: CASSQPRDGYTF. The DNA for the CDR3 is TGTGCCAGCAGCCAACCCAGGGATGGCTACACCTTC. The full variable domain, in which reference TRBV3-1 and TRBJ1-2 provide the parts outside the CDR3, is DTAVSQTPKYLVTQMGNDKSIKCEQNLGHDTMYWYKQDSKKFLKIMFSYNNKELIINETVPNRFSPKSPDKAHLNLHINSLELGDSAVYFCASSQPRDGYTFGSGTRLTVV.

The chain employs TRBV20-1 and TRBJ2-5, with 7 bases fitting TRBD2. Germline V gene data show CDR1 as DFQATT and CDR2 as SNEGSKA (reference sequence). V was clipped by 3 bases and J by 0 bases; unmatched bases: 1. This CDR3 is built from 13 residues. The CDR3 DNA is TGCAGTGCTAGGGGGGGGTACCAAGAGACCCAGTACTTC. This translates into CSARGGYQETQYF.

The chain combines TRBV6-1 with TRBJ1-4, with D perhaps matching TRBD1 (6 bases). This CDR3 comprises 15 residues. V shed 5 bases and J shed 5 bases, with 15 bases lying between them. Germline V gene lookup returns CDR1 MNHNS and CDR2 SASEGT. The CDR3 loop is CASSTLSGANEKLFF. In nucleotides, the CDR3 is TGTGCCAGCAGTACCCTTTCGGGGGCGAATGAAAAACTGTTTTTT.

This clonotype was found once. The CDR3 is CAWSKGTYGETQYF. The CDR3 DNA follows: TGTGCCTGGAGTAAAGGGACTTACGGGGAGACCCAGTACTTC. J is TRBJ2-5 and V is TRBV30, with D perhaps matching TRBD2 (6 bases). The CDR3 spans 14 residues. Germline assignment: CDR1 GTSNPN and CDR2 SVGIG (reference sequence). The V end was cut by 2 bases, the J end by 5 bases, with 15 bases between.

This clonotype has a handful of counts. The V and J genes are TRBV5-1 and TRBJ2-7; TRBD1 matches at 8 bases. Per the germline V gene, CDR1 is SGHRS and CDR2 is YFSETQ. Germline trimming cut 3 bases from V and 0 bases from J; bases unmatched to any gene: 5. The CDR3 length is 15 residues. The CDR3 loop is CASSSQGAVSYEQYV. The CDR3 region has the DNA TGCGCCAGCAGCTCTCAGGGGGCCGTCTCCTACGAGCAGTACGTC.

The genes are TRBV3-1 and TRBJ1-2, with TRBD1 identical over 7 bases. CDR1 and CDR2 from the germline V gene are LGHDT and YNNKEL (reference sequence). J lost 0 bases, V lost 4 bases, and 8 bases had no gene match. The CDR3 extends over 16 amino acids. The CDR3 DNA sequence: TGTGCCAGCAGCCGATACCGGGACAGAGCTAACTATGGCTACACCTTC. It yields the protein CASSRYRDRANYGYTF.

This sequence joins TRBV12-3 or TRBV12-4 and TRBJ1-1; D possibly corresponds to TRBD1 (6 bases). Trimming took 10 bases from V and 2 from J, leaving 14 bases between them. The CDR3 is 13 amino acids. The CDR3 sequence: CATSPGANTEAFF. The CDR3 nucleotides read TGTGCCACCTCCCCGGGGGCTAACACTGAAGCTTTCTTT.

The chain is built from TRBV30 and TRBJ1-1; the match to TRBD1 covers 11 bases. With 4 bases clipped from V and 13 bases from J, the junction kept 14 bases outside the gene matches. The CDR3 is 14 residues long. CDR1 GTSNPN and CDR2 SVGIG come from the germline V gene (reference sequence). CDR3 sequence reads: CAWMGSRTGGRGFF. The CDR3 nucleotides read TGTGCCTGGATGGGCTCGCGGACAGGGGGCCGCGGTTTCTTT.

This clonotype was observed a few times. The rearrangement links TRBV25-1 to TRBJ1-1, with TRBD1 matching 7 bases. J was trimmed by 2 bases and V by 3 bases; bases with no gene match: 3. Germline V gene lookup returns CDR1 MGHDK and CDR2 SYGVNS. The CDR3 is 14 residues long. CDR3 nucleotide sequence: TGTGCCAGCAGTGAGCACAGGGGTAACACTGAAGCTTTCTTT. Translation: CASSEHRGNTEAFF.

The chain is built from TRBV5-1 and TRBJ2-1; the match to TRBD2 covers 8 bases. Looked up from germline, CDR1 is SGHRS and CDR2 is YFSETQ. This CDR3 spans 14 amino acids. Trimming cost V 4 bases and J 7 bases; bases outside gene matches: 7. The CDR3 DNA reads TGCGCCAGCAGCCACGGGACTAGGGGAAATGAGCAGTTCTTC. Its protein is CASSHGTRGNEQFF.

This clonotype was seen many times. This sequence joins TRBV5-1 and TRBJ2-1; the D call may be TRBD1 or TRBD2 (7 bases each). The germline V and J ends were trimmed by 3 bases and 9 bases, with 16 bases remaining between them. The germline gives CDR1 SGHRS, CDR2 YFSETQ. The CDR3 extends over 14 amino acids. CDR3: CASSYLDREGEQFF. Written as DNA, the CDR3 is TGCGCCAGCAGCTACCTTGACAGGGAGGGTGAGCAGTTCTTC.

This clonotype was picked up many times. The chain carries TRBV20-1 and TRBJ1-5; no clear D. Germline V gene data show CDR1 as DFQATT and CDR2 as SNEGSKA (reference sequence). Deletions cut 1 base from V and 0 bases from J, with 7 bases between. The CDR3 runs 14 residues. The CDR3 is CSARVDYSNQPQHF. The CDR3 DNA reads TGCAGTGCTAGAGTGGACTATAGCAATCAGCCCCAGCATTTT.

This rearrangement joins TRBV5-1 to TRBJ2-2; the D gene is possibly TRBD2 (6 bases). Germline V lookup: CDR1 SGHRS, CDR2 YFSETQ. Trimming removed 1 base from V and 4 bases from J, with 14 bases in between. This CDR3 is 16 amino acids long. CDR3 region: CASSLSGELGTGELFF. Here the CDR3 DNA reads TGCGCCAGCAGCTTGTCGGGGGAACTCGGCACCGGGGAGCTGTTTTTT.

This clonotype appeared a few times. The chain recombines TRBV10-3 with TRBJ2-2, with D uncertain. The germline CDR1 and CDR2 sequences are ENHRY and SYGVKD. With 6 bases removed from V and 1 base from J, the gap between germline ends came to 9 bases. There are 14 residues in the CDR3. The CDR3 is CAISLRQNTGELFF. The DNA of the CDR3 is TGTGCCATCAGCCTTAGGCAGAACACCGGGGAGCTGTTTTTT.

This clonotype was seen a few times. The J gene is TRBJ1-4, the V gene TRBV9; no reliable D call. The CDR3 totals 14 residues. Trimming shortened V by 0 bases and J by 0 bases, and 3 bases separated the two germline ends. The V gene's germline CDR1 is SGDLS and CDR2 YYNGEE. The CDR3 loop reads CASSVAATNEKLFF. As DNA, the CDR3 is TGTGCCAGCAGCGTAGCTGCAACTAATGAAAAACTGTTTTTT.